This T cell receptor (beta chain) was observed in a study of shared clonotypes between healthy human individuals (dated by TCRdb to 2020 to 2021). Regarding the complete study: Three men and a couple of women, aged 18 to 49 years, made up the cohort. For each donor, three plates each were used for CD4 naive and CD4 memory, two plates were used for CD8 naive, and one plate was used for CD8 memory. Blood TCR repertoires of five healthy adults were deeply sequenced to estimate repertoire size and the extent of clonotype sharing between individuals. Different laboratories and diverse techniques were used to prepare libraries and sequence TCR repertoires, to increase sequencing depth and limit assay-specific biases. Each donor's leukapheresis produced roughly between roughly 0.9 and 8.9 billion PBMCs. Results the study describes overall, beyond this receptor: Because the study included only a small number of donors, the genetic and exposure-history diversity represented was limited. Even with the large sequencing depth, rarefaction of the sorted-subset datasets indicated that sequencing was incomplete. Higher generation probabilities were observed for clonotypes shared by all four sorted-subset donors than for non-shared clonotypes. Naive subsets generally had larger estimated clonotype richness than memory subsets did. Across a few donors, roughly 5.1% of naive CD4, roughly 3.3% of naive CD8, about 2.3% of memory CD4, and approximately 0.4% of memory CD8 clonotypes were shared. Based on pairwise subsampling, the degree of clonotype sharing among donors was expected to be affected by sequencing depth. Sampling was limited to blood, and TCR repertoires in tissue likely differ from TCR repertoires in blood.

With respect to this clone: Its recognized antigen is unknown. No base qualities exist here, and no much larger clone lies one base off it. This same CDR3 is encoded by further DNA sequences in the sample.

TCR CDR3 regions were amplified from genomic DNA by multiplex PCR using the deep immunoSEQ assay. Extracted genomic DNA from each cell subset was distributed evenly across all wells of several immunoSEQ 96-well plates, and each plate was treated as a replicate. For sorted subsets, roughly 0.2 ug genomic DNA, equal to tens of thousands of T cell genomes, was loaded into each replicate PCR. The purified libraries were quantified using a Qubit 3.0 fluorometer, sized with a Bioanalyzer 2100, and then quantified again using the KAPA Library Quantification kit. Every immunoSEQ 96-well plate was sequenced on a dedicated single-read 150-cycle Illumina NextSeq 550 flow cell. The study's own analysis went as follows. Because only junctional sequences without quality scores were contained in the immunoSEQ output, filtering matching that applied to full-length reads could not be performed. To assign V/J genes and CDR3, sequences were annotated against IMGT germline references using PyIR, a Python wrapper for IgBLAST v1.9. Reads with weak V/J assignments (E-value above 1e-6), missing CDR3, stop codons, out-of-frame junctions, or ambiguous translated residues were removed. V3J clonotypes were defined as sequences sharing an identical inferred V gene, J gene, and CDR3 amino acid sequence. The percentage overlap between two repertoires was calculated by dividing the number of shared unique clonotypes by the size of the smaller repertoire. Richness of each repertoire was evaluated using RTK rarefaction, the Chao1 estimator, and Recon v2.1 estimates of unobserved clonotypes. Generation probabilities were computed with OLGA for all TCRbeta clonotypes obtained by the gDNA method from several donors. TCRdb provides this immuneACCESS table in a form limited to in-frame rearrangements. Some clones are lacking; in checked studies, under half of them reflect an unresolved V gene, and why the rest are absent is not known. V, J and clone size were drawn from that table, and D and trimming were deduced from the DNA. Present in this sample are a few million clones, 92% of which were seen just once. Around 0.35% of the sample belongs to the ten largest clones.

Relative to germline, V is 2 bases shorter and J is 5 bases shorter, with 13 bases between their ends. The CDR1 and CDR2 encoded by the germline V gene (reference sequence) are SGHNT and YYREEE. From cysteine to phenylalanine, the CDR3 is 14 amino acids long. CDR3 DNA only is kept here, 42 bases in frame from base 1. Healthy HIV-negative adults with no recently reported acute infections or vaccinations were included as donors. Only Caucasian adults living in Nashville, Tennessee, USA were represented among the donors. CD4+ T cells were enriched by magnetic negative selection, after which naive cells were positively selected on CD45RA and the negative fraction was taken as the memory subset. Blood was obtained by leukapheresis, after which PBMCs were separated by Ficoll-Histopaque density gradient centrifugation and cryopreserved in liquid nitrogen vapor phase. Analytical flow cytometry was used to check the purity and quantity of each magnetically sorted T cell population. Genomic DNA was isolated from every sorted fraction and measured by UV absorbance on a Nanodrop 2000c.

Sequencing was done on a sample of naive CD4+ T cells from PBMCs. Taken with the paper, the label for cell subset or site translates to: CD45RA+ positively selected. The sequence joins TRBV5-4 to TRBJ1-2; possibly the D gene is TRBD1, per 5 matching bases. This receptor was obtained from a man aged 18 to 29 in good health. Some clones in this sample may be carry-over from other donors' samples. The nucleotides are TGTGCCAGCAGCTTCGACAGCGCCGGGTATGGCTACACCTTC. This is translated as CASSFDSAGYGYTF.